Sequencing of this T cell receptor (beta chain) was carried out in a study of blood T cell dynamics during melanoma immunotherapy. Time point described: pre-treatment baseline. This table comes from immunoSEQ multiplex PCR, and its TCRdb copy is limited to in-frame clones, with some not included. Counted here are approximately 13,000 clones, about 88% occurring once; the ten biggest clones make up roughly 9%. The CDR3 runs 15 residues. Trimming stripped 4 bases from V and 4 bases from J, with 17 bases between. Germline V gene lookup returns CDR1 GTSNPN and CDR2 SVGIG (reference sequence). This receptor was identified in a human donor with melanoma. The J gene is TRBJ1-5, the V gene TRBV30; D is unclear. Sequenced here: blood, sampled from a patient treated with checkpoint blockade. CDR3: CAWKAGSTANQPQHF. DNA for the CDR3: TGTGCCTGGAAAGCTGGGTCCACAGCGAATCAGCCCCAGCATTTT.